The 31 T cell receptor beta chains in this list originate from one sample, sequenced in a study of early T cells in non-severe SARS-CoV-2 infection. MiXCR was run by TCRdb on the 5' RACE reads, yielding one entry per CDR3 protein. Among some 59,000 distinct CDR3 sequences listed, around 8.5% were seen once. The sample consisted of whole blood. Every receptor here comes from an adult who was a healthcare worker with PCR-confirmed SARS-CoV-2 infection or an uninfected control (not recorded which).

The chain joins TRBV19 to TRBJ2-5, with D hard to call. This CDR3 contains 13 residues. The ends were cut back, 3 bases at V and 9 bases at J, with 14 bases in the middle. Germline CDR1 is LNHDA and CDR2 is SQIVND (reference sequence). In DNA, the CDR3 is TGTGCCAGTAGTATTACGATCTCCGATCCCCAGTACTTC. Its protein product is CASSITISDPQYF.

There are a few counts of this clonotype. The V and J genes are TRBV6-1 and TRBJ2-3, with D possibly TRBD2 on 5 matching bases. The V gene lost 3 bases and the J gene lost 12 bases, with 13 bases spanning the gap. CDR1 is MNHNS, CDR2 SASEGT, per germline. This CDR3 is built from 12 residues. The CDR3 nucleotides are TGTGCCAGCAGTGAGGGAGCGCCGCCCCAGTATTTT. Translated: CASSEGAPPQYF.

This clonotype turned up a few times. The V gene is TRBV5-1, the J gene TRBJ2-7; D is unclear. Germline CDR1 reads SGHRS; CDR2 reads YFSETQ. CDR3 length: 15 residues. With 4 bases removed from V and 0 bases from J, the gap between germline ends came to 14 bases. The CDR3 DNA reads TGCGCCAGCAGCCCCACCCCTATCAACTCCTACGAGCAGTACTTC. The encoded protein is CASSPTPINSYEQYF.

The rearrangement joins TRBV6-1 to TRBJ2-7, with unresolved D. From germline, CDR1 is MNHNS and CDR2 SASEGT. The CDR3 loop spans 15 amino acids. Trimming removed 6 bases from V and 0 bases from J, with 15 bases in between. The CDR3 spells CASSGARTSSYEQYF. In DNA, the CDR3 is TGTGCCAGCAGCGGCGCCAGGACGAGCTCCTACGAGCAGTACTTC.

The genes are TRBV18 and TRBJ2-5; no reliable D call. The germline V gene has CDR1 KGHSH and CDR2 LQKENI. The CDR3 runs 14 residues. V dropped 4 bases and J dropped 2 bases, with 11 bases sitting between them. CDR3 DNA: TGTGCCAGCTCACGGGCGGACCTACAAGAGACCCAGTACTTC. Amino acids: CASSRADLQETQYF.

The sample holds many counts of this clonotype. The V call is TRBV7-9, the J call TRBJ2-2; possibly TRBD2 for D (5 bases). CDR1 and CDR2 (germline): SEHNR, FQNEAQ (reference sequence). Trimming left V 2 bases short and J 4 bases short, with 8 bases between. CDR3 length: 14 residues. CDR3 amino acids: CASSLYGVTGELFF. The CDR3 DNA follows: TGTGCCAGCAGCTTATACGGGGTCACCGGGGAGCTGTTTTTT.

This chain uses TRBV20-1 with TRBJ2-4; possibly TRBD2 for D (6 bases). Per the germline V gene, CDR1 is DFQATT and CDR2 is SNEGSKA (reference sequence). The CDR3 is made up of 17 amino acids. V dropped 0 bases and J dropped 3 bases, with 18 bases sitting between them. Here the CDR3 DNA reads TGCAGTGCTAGAGATGTGGACAAGGGCGGGGTCAAAAACATTCAGTACTTC. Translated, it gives CSARDVDKGGVKNIQYF.

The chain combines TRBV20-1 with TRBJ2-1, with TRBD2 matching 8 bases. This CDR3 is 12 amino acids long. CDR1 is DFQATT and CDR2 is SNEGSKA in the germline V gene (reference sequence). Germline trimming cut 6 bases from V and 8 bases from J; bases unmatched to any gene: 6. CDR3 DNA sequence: TGCAGTGCCCCTCGGGGGGGGGATGAGCAGTTCTTC. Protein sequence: CSAPRGGDEQFF.

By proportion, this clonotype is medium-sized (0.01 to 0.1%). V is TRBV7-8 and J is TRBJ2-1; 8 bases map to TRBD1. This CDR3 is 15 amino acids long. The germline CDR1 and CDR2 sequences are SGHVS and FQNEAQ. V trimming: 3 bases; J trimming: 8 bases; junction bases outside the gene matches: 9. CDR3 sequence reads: CASSFRTGSGDEQFF. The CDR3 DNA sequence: TGTGCCAGCAGCTTCAGGACAGGGAGTGGAGATGAGCAGTTCTTC.

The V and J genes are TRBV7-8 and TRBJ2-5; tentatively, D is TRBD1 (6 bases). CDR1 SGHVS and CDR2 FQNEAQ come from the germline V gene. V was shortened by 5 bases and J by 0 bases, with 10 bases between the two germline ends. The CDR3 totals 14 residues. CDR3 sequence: CASSPWDNQETQYF. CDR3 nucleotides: TGTGCCAGCAGCCCCTGGGACAACCAAGAGACCCAGTACTTC.

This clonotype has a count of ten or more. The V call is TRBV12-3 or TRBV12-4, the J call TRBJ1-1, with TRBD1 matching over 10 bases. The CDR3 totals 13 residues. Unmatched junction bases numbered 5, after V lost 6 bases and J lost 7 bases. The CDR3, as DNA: TGTGCCAGCAGCCTCGGGACAGGGGTTGAAGCTTTCTTT. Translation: CASSLGTGVEAFF.

In nucleotides, the CDR3 is TGCAGTGCTAGGGGACCCGTTAGGACCGGGGAGCTGTTTTTT. Translation gives CSARGPVRTGELFF. The rearrangement joins TRBV20-1 to TRBJ2-2, with D perhaps assigned TRBD1 or TRBD2 (5 bases each). Germline V gene data show CDR1 as DFQATT and CDR2 as SNEGSKA (reference sequence). V lost 3 bases and J lost 5, with 13 bases in between. The CDR3 spans 14 residues.

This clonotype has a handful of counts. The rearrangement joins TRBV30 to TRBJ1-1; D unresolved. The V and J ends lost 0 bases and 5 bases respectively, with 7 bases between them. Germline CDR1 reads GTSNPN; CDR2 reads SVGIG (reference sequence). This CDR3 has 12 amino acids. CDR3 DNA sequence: TGTGCCTGGAGTGTGGGCTGGACTGAAGCTTTCTTT. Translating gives CAWSVGWTEAFF.

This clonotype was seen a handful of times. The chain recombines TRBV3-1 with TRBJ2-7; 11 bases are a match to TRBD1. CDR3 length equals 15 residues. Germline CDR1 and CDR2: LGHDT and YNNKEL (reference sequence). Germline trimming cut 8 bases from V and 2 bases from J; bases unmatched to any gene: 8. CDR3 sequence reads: CASGQGTGGTYEQYF. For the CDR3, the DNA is TGTGCCAGCGGGCAGGGGACAGGGGGAACCTACGAGCAGTACTTC.

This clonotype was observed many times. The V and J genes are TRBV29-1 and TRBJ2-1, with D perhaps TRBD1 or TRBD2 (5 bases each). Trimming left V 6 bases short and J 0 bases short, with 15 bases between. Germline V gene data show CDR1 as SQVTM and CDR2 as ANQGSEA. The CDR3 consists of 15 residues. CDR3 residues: CSVPAEGSSYNEQFF. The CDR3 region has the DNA TGCAGCGTCCCGGCCGAGGGGAGCTCCTACAATGAGCAGTTCTTC.

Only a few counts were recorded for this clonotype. CDR3 sequence: CASSPSLGEQYF. DNA of the CDR3: TGTGCCAGCAGCCCATCCCTCGGGGAGCAGTACTTC. The chain links TRBV7-2 to TRBJ2-7, with D hard to call. Trimming removed 5 bases from V and 7 bases from J, with 12 bases in between. The CDR3 has 12 amino acids. In germline, CDR1 is SGHTA, CDR2 FQGNSA.

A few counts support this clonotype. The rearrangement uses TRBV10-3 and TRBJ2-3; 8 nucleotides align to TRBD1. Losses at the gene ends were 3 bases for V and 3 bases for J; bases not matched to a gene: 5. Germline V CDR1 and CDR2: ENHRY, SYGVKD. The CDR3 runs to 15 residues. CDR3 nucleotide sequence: TGTGCCATCAGTGATGGACAGGGTACGACAGATACGCAGTATTTT. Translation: CAISDGQGTTDTQYF.

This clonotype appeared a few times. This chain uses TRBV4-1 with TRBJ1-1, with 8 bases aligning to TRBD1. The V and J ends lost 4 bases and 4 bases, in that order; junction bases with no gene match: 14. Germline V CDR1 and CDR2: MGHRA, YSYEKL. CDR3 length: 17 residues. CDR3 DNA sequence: TGCGCCAGCAGCCCCTGGACAGGGAGATCGGGAATCACTGAAGCTTTCTTT. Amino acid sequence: CASSPWTGRSGITEAFF.

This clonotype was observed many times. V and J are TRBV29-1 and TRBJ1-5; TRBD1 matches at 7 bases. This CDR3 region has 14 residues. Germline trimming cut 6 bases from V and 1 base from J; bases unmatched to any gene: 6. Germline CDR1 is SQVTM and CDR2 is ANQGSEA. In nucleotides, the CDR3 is TGCAGCGTGGGGGGGACAGAAAGCAATCAGCCCCAGCATTTT. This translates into CSVGGTESNQPQHF.

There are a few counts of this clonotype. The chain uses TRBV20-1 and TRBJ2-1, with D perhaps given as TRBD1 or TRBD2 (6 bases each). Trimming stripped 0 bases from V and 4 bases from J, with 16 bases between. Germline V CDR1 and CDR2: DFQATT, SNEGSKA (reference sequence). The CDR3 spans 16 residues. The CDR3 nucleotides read TGCAGTGCTAGAGATAAACCGAGGGGGGAATACAATGAGCAGTTCTTC. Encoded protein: CSARDKPRGEYNEQFF.

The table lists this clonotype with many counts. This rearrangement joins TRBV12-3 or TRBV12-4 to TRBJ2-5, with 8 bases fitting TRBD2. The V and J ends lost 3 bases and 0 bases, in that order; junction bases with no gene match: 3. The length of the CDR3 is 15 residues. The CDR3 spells CASSFRAGDQETQYF. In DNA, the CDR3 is TGTGCCAGCAGTTTTAGAGCGGGGGACCAAGAGACCCAGTACTTC.

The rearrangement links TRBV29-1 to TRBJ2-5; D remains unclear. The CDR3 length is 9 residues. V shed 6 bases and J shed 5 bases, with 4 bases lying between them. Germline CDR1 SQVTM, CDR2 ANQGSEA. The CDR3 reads CSVGETQYF. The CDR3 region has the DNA TGCAGCGTCGGGGAGACCCAGTACTTC.

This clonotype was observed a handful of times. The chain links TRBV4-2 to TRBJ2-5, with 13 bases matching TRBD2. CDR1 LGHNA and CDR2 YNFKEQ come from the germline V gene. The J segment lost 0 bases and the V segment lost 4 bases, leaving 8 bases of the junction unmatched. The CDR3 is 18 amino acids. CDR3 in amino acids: CASSRGTSGETYQETQYF. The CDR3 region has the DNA TGTGCCAGCAGCCGTGGGACTAGCGGGGAGACGTACCAAGAGACCCAGTACTTC.

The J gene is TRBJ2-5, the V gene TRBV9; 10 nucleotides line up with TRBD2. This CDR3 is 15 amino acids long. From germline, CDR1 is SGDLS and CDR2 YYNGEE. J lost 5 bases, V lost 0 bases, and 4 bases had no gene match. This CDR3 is CASSVAAGGPETQYF. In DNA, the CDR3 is TGTGCCAGCAGCGTAGCAGCGGGGGGGCCGGAGACCCAGTACTTC. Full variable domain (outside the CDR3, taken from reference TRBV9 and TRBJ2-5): DSGVTQTPKHLITATGQRVTLRCSPRSGDLSVYWYQQSLDQGLQFLIQYYNGEERAKGNILERFSAQQFPDLHSELNLSSLELGDSALYFCASSVAAGGPETQYFGPGTRLLVL.

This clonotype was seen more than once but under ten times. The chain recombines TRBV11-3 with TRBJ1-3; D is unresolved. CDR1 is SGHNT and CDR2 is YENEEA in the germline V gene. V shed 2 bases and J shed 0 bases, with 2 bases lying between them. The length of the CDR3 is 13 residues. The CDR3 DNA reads TGTGCCAGCAGCTTAAGCTCTGGAAACACCATATATTTT. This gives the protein CASSLSSGNTIYF.

The CDR3 loop is CSASRDVNNEQFF. CDR3 in DNA: TGCAGTGCTAGCCGGGACGTTAACAATGAGCAGTTCTTC. The chain joins TRBV20-1 to TRBJ2-1; the D call may be TRBD1 or TRBD2 (5 bases each). The germline CDR1 and CDR2 sequences are DFQATT and SNEGSKA (reference sequence). CDR3 length: 13 amino acids. V lost 3 bases, J lost 5 bases, and 11 bases lay in between.

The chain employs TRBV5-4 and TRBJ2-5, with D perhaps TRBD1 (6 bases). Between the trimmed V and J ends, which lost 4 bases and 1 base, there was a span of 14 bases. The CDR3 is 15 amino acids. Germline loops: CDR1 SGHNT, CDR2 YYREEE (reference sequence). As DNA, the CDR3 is TGTGCCAGCAGCCGGGACACCAAATCCCAAGAGACCCAGTACTTC. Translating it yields CASSRDTKSQETQYF.

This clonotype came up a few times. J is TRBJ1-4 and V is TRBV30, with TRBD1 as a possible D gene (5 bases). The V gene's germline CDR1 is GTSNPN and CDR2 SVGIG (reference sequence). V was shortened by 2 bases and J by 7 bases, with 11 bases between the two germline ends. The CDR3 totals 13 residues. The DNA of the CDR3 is TGTGCCTGGAGTCGGCGGGGGGGTGAAAAACTGTTTTTT. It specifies CAWSRRGGEKLFF.

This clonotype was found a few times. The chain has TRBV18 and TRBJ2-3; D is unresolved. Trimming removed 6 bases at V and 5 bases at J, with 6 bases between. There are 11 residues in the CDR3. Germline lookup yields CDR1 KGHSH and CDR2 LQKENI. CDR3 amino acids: CASSEKDTQYF. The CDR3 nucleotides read TGTGCCAGCTCCGAGAAAGATACGCAGTATTTT.

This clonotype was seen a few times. The CDR3 DNA reads TGTGCCAGCACCCGCGAATCCTATAATTCACCCCTCCACTTT. Protein sequence: CASTRESYNSPLHF. This chain connects TRBV6-1 to TRBJ1-6; D gene ambiguous. This CDR3 contains 14 residues. V was cut by 7 bases and J by 1 base, with 8 bases left in between. Per germline, CDR1 MNHNS and CDR2 SASEGT.

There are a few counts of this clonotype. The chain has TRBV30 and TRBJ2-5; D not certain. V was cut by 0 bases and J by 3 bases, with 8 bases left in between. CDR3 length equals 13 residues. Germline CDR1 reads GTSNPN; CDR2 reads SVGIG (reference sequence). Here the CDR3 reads CAWSVGVKETQYF. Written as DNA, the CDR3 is TGTGCCTGGAGTGTCGGAGTAAAAGAGACCCAGTACTTC.